The rows below give T cell receptor beta chains drawn from one sample of a study of blood T cell repertoires in COVID-19. Clones were read by immunoSEQ multiplex PCR, and TCRdb kept only the in-frame ones, dropping some. The data contain some 510,000 clones, roughly 90% of them singletons. Sequenced: PBMCs or T cells enriched from blood (not recorded which). The origin of the receptors is a woman aged 40 to 50 who had recovered from COVID-19. CDR3s include the opening cysteine and the closing phenylalanine or tryptophan.

TRBV2,TRBJ2-1,CASSEGQYNEQFF
TRBV5-4,TRBJ1-6,CASSFTADNSPLHF
TRBV5-4,TRBJ2-1,CASSLEVLAGAEQFF
TRBV30,TRBJ2-2,CAWRETGSPGELFF
TRBV2,TRBJ1-5,CASSERQGINQPQHF
TRBV2,TRBJ1-2,CASKPYNYGYTF
TRBV5-6,TRBJ1-2,CASSLTGQLYTF
TRBV4-3,TRBJ1-2,CASSQRAHVGYGYTF
TRBV6-6,TRBJ1-1,CASSYPTGTNTEAFF
TRBV30,TRBJ1-4,CASLDGAGGREKLFF
TRBV5-4,TRBJ2-7,CASSLRQGSYEQYF
TRBV19,TRBJ2-1,CASSPGTRVTNEQFF
TRBV19,TRBJ1-1,CASSIEGGAWTEAFF
TRBV7-2,TRBJ2-1,CASNLIAGGVYNEQFF